The 18 T cell receptor beta chains below come from one sample, sequenced in a study of cytomegalovirus exposure and HLA in healthy donors. The study ran its PCR with 60 Vbeta and 13 Jbeta primers. Data came from immunoSEQ multiplex PCR; TCRdb stores just in-frame clones and leaves some out. The sample includes around 50,000 clones, about 80% of them seen just once. Sequenced material: PBMCs. These receptors were obtained from a man in his forties or fifties in good health and CMV-seronegative.

The V and J genes are TRBV7-8 and TRBJ1-5; TRBD1 agrees at 8 bases. V was clipped by 3 bases and J by 4 bases; unmatched bases: 8. This CDR3 is built from 16 residues. The germline gives CDR1 SGHVS, CDR2 FQNEAQ. The chain's CDR3 is CASSFLGDRLNQPQHF. CDR3 DNA sequence: TGTGCCAGCAGCTTTTTAGGGGACAGGCTTAATCAGCCCCAGCATTTT. Based on the CDR3 plus reference TRBV7-8 and TRBJ1-5, the full variable domain is GAGVSQSPRYKVAKRGQDVALRCDPISGHVSLFWYQQALGQGPEFLTYFQNEAQLDKSGLPSDRFFAERPEGSVSTLKIQRTQQEDSAVYLCASSFLGDRLNQPQHFGDGTRLSIL.

The chain is built from TRBV4-1 and TRBJ2-5; 7 bases align to TRBD2. The CDR3 sequence is 16 residues long. The germline V gene encodes CDR1 MGHRA and CDR2 YSYEKL. J gave up 5 bases and V 2 bases, and 11 bases lay outside the gene matches. The CDR3 protein is CASSQLGLSNLETQYF. CDR3 in DNA: TGCGCCAGCAGCCAATTGGGACTATCAAATTTGGAGACCCAGTACTTC.

Turning to this clone: A read error is likely, as this CDR3 ends without the conserved phenylalanine or tryptophan. The DNA is omitted, as the CDR3 cannot be located on it reliably, and the CDR3 follows TCRdb's listing. The chain joins TRBV6-4 to TRBJ1-6; TRBD1 reflects the table's D call only, with no check against the DNA. CDR1 is MRHNA, CDR2 SNTAGT, per germline. The length of the CDR3 is 11 amino acids, counting both ends. CDR3 loop: CASPTRTGGRG.

This chain joins TRBV4-3 and TRBJ2-3; 12 bases are shared with TRBD1. The CDR3 has 19 amino acids. Germline V gene lookup returns CDR1 LGHNA and CDR2 YSLEER. The V gene end was trimmed by 0 bases and the J gene end by 3 bases; junction bases not matched to a gene: 10. The CDR3 DNA sequence: TGCGCCAGCAGCCAAGAAGGAGGGGACAGGGGGCGAAATACAGATACGCAGTATTTT. Its translation is CASSQEGGDRGRNTDTQYF.

The genes are TRBV19 and TRBJ1-1; D uncertain. This CDR3 is built from 16 residues. CDR1 and CDR2 (germline): LNHDA, SQIVND (reference sequence). Trimming cost V 6 bases and J 0 bases, with 17 bases left between them. CDR3 sequence: CASSPKRRVMNTEAFF. CDR3 coding DNA: TGTGCCAGTAGCCCTAAACGCCGGGTCATGAACACTGAAGCTTTCTTT.

This clone was found a few times. V and J are TRBV6-5 and TRBJ1-1; D call uncertain. The CDR3 is made up of 13 amino acids. Looked up from germline, CDR1 is MNHEY and CDR2 is SVGAGI. V shed 0 bases and J shed 4 bases, with 6 bases lying between them. CDR3 loop: CASSYSSSTEAFF. The CDR3 DNA reads TGTGCCAGCAGTTACTCTTCCAGCACTGAAGCTTTCTTT.

V and J are TRBV19 and TRBJ2-1; a possible D gene is TRBD2 (5 bases). The V end lost 6 bases, the J end lost 8 bases, and 8 bases lay between the germline ends. The CDR3 sequence is 11 residues long. Germline V gives CDR1 LNHDA, CDR2 SQIVND (reference sequence). The CDR3 sequence is CASRIGDEQFF. The DNA of the CDR3 is TGTGCCAGTAGAATCGGGGATGAGCAGTTCTTC.

The chain uses TRBV5-4 and TRBJ2-1; D gene unclear. Germline loops: CDR1 SGHNT, CDR2 YYREEE (reference sequence). Between the trimmed V and J ends, which lost 0 bases and 8 bases, there was a span of 12 bases. The CDR3 has 14 amino acids. CDR3 DNA sequence: TGTGCCAGCAGCTTGGACTATGGTTCAGATGAGCAGTTCTTC. It yields the protein CASSLDYGSDEQFF.

This clone has a single count. V and J are TRBV9 and TRBJ2-3; D call uncertain. Germline CDR1 reads SGDLS; CDR2 reads YYNGEE. The CDR3 extends over 14 amino acids. V lost 0 bases and J 2 bases, leaving 7 bases between the germline ends. DNA of the CDR3: TGTGCCAGCAGCGTAGATCAAGCCACAGATACGCAGTATTTT. It codes for CASSVDQATDTQYF. The whole variable domain, filled in from reference TRBV9 and TRBJ2-3, reads DSGVTQTPKHLITATGQRVTLRCSPRSGDLSVYWYQQSLDQGLQFLIQYYNGEERAKGNILERFSAQQFPDLHSELNLSSLELGDSALYFCASSVDQATDTQYFGPGTRLTVL.

The chain is built from TRBV7-6 and TRBJ2-1; 14 positions match TRBD2. The CDR3 consists of 17 residues. CDR1 is SGHVS, CDR2 FNYEAQ, per germline. V dropped 4 bases and J dropped 4; count of bases not matched to a gene: 6. The CDR3: CASSSGTSGGQYNEQFF. The CDR3, as DNA: TGTGCCAGCAGCTCAGGGACTAGCGGGGGCCAGTACAATGAGCAGTTCTTC.

The V call is TRBV28, the J call TRBJ1-4, with TRBD1 matching over 7 bases. Germline V gives CDR1 MDHEN, CDR2 SYDVKM. The CDR3 sequence is 16 residues long. V shed 5 bases and J 8 bases; nucleotides not matched to a gene: 14. The CDR3 region has the DNA TGTGCCAGCAGTACACATCGACAGGGAATTGGAGAAAAACTGTTTTTT. It encodes CASSTHRQGIGEKLFF. The variable domain in full, with the rest retrieved from reference TRBV28 and TRBJ1-4, is DVKVTQSSRYLVKRTGEKVFLECVQDMDHENMFWYRQDPGLGLRLIYFSYDVKMKEKGDIPEGYSVSREKKERFSLILESASTNQTSMYLCASSTHRQGIGEKLFFGSGTQLSVL.

The chain joins TRBV7-9 to TRBJ2-3; weak D call: TRBD2 (6 bases). This CDR3 contains 16 residues. CDR1 is SEHNR, CDR2 FQNEAQ, per germline (reference sequence). V lost 4 bases to trimming and J lost 4 bases, with 18 bases between them. CDR3 coding DNA: TGTGCCAGCAGCTCGAGACTAGTTGTCCTTTCAGATACGCAGTATTTT. It specifies CASSSRLVVLSDTQYF.

The gene calls are TRBV28 and TRBJ1-1; D remains ambiguous. The length of the CDR3 is 14 residues. Germline loops: CDR1 MDHEN, CDR2 SYDVKM. The ends were cut back, 7 bases at V and 2 bases at J, with 14 bases in the middle. CDR3 region: CASTPAGRNTEAFF. CDR3 DNA sequence: TGTGCCAGCACCCCGGCAGGCAGAAACACTGAAGCTTTCTTT. Looking up the rest from reference TRBV28 and TRBJ1-1 gives the full variable domain: DVKVTQSSRYLVKRTGEKVFLECVQDMDHENMFWYRQDPGLGLRLIYFSYDVKMKEKGDIPEGYSVSREKKERFSLILESASTNQTSMYLCASTPAGRNTEAFFGQGTRLTVV.

CDR3 DNA sequence: TGTGCCAGCAGCCGTACAGGGTCCATGAATTCACCCCTCCACTTT. This gives the protein CASSRTGSMNSPLHF. The chain couples TRBV5-6 to TRBJ1-6; possibly TRBD1 for D (6 bases). Deletions cut 4 bases from V and 7 bases from J, with 15 bases between. In germline, CDR1 is SGHDT, CDR2 YYEEEE. The CDR3 runs to 15 residues.

Here the CDR3 DNA reads TGTGCCAGCAGGGCGGGATTCTCTGGAAACACCATATATTTT. It specifies CASRAGFSGNTIYF. The rearrangement uses TRBV2 and TRBJ1-3; D unresolved. Trimming stripped 6 bases from V and 0 bases from J, with 9 bases between. Germline V gene data show CDR1 as SNHLY and CDR2 as FYNNEI. This CDR3 has 14 residues. Using reference TRBV2 and TRBJ1-3 for the parts outside the CDR3, the full variable domain is EPEVTQTPSHQVTQMGQEVILRCVPISNHLYFYWYRQILGQKVEFLVSFYNNEISEKSEIFDDQFSVERPDGSNFTLKIRSTKLEDSAMYFCASRAGFSGNTIYFGEGSWLTVV.

V and J are TRBV4-1 and TRBJ1-1, with D unresolved. The CDR3 contains 14 residues. Germline V gene sequence: CDR1 MGHRA, CDR2 YSYEKL. Trimming stripped 4 bases from V and 11 bases from J, with 20 bases between. CDR3 residues: CASSLPGRGFMAFF. CDR3 DNA: TGCGCCAGCAGCCTACCGGGCCGAGGGTTTATGGCTTTCTTT.

The gene calls are TRBV5-6 and TRBJ1-1; no clear D gene. V was trimmed by 0 bases and J by 2 bases, leaving 8 bases between them. The V gene's germline CDR1 is SGHDT and CDR2 YYEEEE. The CDR3 consists of 14 residues. CDR3 in amino acids: CASSLGARNTEAFF. The CDR3 bases are TGTGCCAGCAGCTTGGGGGCCAGAAACACTGAAGCTTTCTTT.

V is TRBV5-1 and J is TRBJ1-2, with D possibly TRBD1 on 6 matching bases. V shed 3 bases and J shed 11 bases, with 11 bases lying between them. Germline V lookup: CDR1 SGHRS, CDR2 YFSETQ. The CDR3 covers 11 residues. The CDR3 region is CASSSPGQYTF. Written as DNA, the CDR3 is TGCGCCAGCAGCTCCCCCGGACAGTACACCTTC.